These T cell receptor beta chains were read from a single sample in a study of control samples from healthy donors and cancer patients. Only in-frame clones appear in the TCRdb table, and some are missing; sequencing was by immunoSEQ multiplex PCR. The sample holds around 190,000 clones, around 89% seen once. Source material: blood. The receptor set was obtained from a woman aged 45 to 65 in good health. CDR3s include the opening cysteine and the closing phenylalanine or tryptophan. The D gene is left open where the match is weak. Only some rows state a clone size, as once, few, many or a class for expanded clones.

.	TRBD1	TRBV5-1	TRBJ1-1	CASSSGTGDPEAFF	TGCGCCAGCAGCTCCGGGACAGGGGACCCTGAAGCTTTCTTT
.	TRBD2	TRBV4-2	TRBJ2-6	CASSPSTSLTGANVLTF	TGTGCCAGCAGCCCCTCGACTAGCCTAACCGGGGCCAACGTCCTGACTTTC
.	.	TRBV16	TRBJ1-5	CASSQSENQPQHF	TGTGCCAGCAGCCAATCGGAGAATCAGCCCCAGCATTTT
.	.	TRBV27	TRBJ1-6	CASSLGQTSSPLHF	TGTGCCAGCAGTTTAGGCCAGACGAGCTCTCCCCTCCATTTT
.	.	TRBV9	TRBJ1-1	CASSVDAGIAGNTEAFF	TGTGCCAGCAGCGTAGACGCGGGGATAGCCGGAAACACTGAAGCTTTCTTT
.	.	TRBV6-1	TRBJ2-3	CASSEPGSATDTQYF	TGTGCCAGCAGTGAACCGGGGTCGGCGACAGATACGCAGTATTTT
.	.	TRBV9	TRBJ2-5	CASSGGGLQETQYF	TGTGCCAGCAGCGGTGGGGGTTTACAAGAGACCCAGTACTTC
.	.	TRBV24-1	TRBJ1-5	CATQYSSDDQPQHF	TGTGCCACGCAGTATAGTTCAGACGATCAGCCCCAGCATTTT
once	TRBD2	TRBV28	TRBJ2-1	CASSSTSGSNEQFF	TGTGCCAGCAGCTCGACTAGCGGGAGCAATGAGCAGTTCTTC
once	.	TRBV14	TRBJ1-2	CASSQSLGGGYGYTF	TGTGCCAGCAGCCAGTCCCTCGGGGGTGGCTATGGCTACACCTTC
.	TRBD1	TRBV9	TRBJ1-6	CASSERQGANNSPLHF	TGTGCCAGCAGCGAACGCCAGGGGGCGAACAATTCACCCCTCCACTTT
.	.	TRBV14	TRBJ2-3	CASSQGRLSSTDTQYF	TGTGCCAGCAGCCAAGGTCGACTCTCTAGCACAGATACGCAGTATTTT
.	TRBD1	TRBV27	TRBJ2-5	CASSPWRDREETQYF	TGTGCCAGCAGTCCCTGGAGGGACAGGGAGGAGACCCAGTACTTC
.	TRBD1	TRBV24-1	TRBJ2-7	CATSGSDRGFYEQYF	TGTGCCACCAGTGGTTCCGACAGGGGTTTCTACGAGCAGTACTTC
.	.	TRBV5-1	TRBJ2-3	CASGLEALGYTDTQYF	TGCGCCAGCGGTCTTGAGGCGCTCGGGTACACAGATACGCAGTATTTT
.	.	TRBV4-3	TRBJ1-3	CASSQAPRITGNTIYF	TGCGCCAGCAGCCAAGCGCCCCGGATCACTGGAAACACCATATATTTT
.	TRBD2	TRBV6-5	TRBJ2-7	CASSRTSASSYEQYF	TGTGCCAGCAGTAGGACTAGCGCGAGCTCCTACGAGCAGTACTTC
.	.	TRBV6-5	TRBJ1-2	CASSTLPLQRTLF	TGTGCCAGCAGTACCCTCCCCTTACAAAGGACTCTCTTC
.	.	TRBV18	TRBJ2-2	CASSSSVAGELFF	TGTGCCAGCTCATCTTCCGTAGCCGGGGAGCTGTTTTTT
.	.	TRBV2	TRBJ2-5	CASRAGETQYF	TGTGCCAGCAGGGCCGGGGAGACCCAGTACTTC
few	.	TRBV4-1	TRBJ1-5	CASSTSTLKVDSNQPQHF	TGCGCCAGCAGCACTAGCACCCTCAAGGTAGACAGCAATCAGCCCCAGCATTTT
.	TRBD1	TRBV6-2/TRBV6-3	TRBJ2-7	CASSLGQGAYEQYF	TGTGCCAGCAGTCTAGGACAGGGGGCATACGAGCAGTACTTC
.	.	TRBV12-3/TRBV12-4	TRBJ1-4	CASSQGKKLFF	TGTGCCAGCAGTCAGGGGAAAAAACTGTTTTTT
.	.	TRBV4-1	TRBJ1-3	CASSLQTGPSGNTIYF	TGCGCCAGCAGCCTCCAGACAGGCCCCTCTGGAAACACCATATATTTT
few	TRBD1	TRBV7-8	TRBJ1-1	CASSSRTGLRGFF	TGTGCCAGCAGCTCGCGGACAGGCCTGAGAGGTTTCTTT
few	.	TRBV3-1/TRBV3-2	TRBJ1-2	CASSRSRGAGNYGYTF	TGTGCCAGCAGCCGATCCCGGGGGGCTGGTAACTATGGCTACACCTTC
.	.	TRBV6-5	TRBJ1-6	CASSYGRSSYNSPLHF	TGTGCCAGCAGTTACGGTCGGAGCTCCTATAATTCACCCCTCCACTTT
.	.	TRBV15	TRBJ1-3	CATSRVFPGNTIYF	TGTGCCACCAGCAGAGTTTTTCCCGGAAACACCATATATTTT
.	.	TRBV7-3	TRBJ2-1	CASSSTGLGNEQFF	TGTGCCAGCAGCTCCACGGGACTGGGTAATGAGCAGTTCTTC
.	TRBD2	TRBV7-2	TRBJ2-7	CASSLSREGEQYF	TGTGCCAGCAGCTTATCTAGGGAGGGAGAGCAGTACTTC
.	TRBD2	TRBV5-4	TRBJ2-3	CASSPSGGDTQYF	TGTGCCAGCAGTCCTTCGGGAGGAGATACGCAGTATTTT
.	.	TRBV27	TRBJ1-1	CASSLGRANTEAFF	TGTGCCAGCAGTTTAGGGAGGGCGAACACTGAAGCTTTCTTT
.	.	TRBV30	TRBJ2-1	CAWRAILANYNEQFF	TGTGCCTGGAGAGCAATCCTAGCGAACTACAATGAGCAGTTCTTC